The sequence of this T cell receptor (beta chain) was determined in a study of shared clonotypes between healthy human individuals. This clone was counted between two and nine times. In the naive CD8 group, cells lacked CD45RO and were positively selected for CCR7, so terminally differentiated effector memory CD45RA+ cells were left out. V lost 3 bases and J lost 0, with 8 bases in between. The CDR3 consists of 14 residues. Germline V gene data show CDR1 as LNHDA and CDR2 as SQIVND (reference sequence). TCRdb keeps only in-frame clones here, not all; method: immunoSEQ multiplex PCR. The sample contains 500,000 to 700,000 clones, 85% to 95% of which appear only once.

The rearrangement uses TRBV19 and TRBJ1-2, with a possible D match to TRBD1 (6 bases). This clonotype originated in a woman aged 30 to 39 in good health. Material: naive CD8+ T cells sorted from blood. Here the CDR3 DNA reads TGTGCCAGTAGTATGGACAGTACTAACTATGGCTACACCTTC. Its protein is CASSMDSTNYGYTF.